Listed here is a single T cell receptor beta chain. The sample originates from a study of T cell changes during pregnancy in multiple sclerosis. The assay was immunoSEQ multiplex PCR, and TCRdb's table has in-frame clones only and misses some. Among just under 80,000 clones listed, 85% to 95% were seen once. This CDR3 is 15 amino acids long. V was trimmed by 7 bases and J by 7 bases, leaving 22 bases between them. Germline loops: CDR1 MNHNS, CDR2 SASEGT. This TCR was sampled from a female donor with multiple sclerosis, enrolled in a pregnancy study. This chain connects TRBV6-1 to TRBJ2-5; possible D gene TRBD1, 6 bases. The sequenced sample was peripheral blood, obtained in the first trimester of pregnancy. This chain's CDR3 is CASKDFTQGISTQYF. CDR3 DNA: TGTGCCAGCAAGGATTTCACTCAGGGGATCTCGACCCAGTACTTC.